The 8 T cell receptor beta chains in this list originate from one sample, sequenced in a study of blood T cells in healthy people across ages. Primers used in a second PCR of roughly 7 to 12 cycles were a sample-barcoded 5' primer and a J-beta primer mix. Using its own MiXCR run on the 5' RACE reads, TCRdb lists one record per CDR3 protein. Here the sample spans some 1.4 million distinct CDR3 sequences, around two fifths being singletons. Input material: blood. These TCRs come from a woman aged 18-29 years in good health.

This clonotype came up a few times. This chain joins TRBV6-1 and TRBJ2-7; D is unresolved. The CDR3 consists of 13 residues. The V end was cut by 5 bases, the J end by 1 base, with 9 bases between. In germline, CDR1 is MNHNS, CDR2 SASEGT. The CDR3 is CASSRLESYEQYF. Written as DNA, the CDR3 is TGTGCCAGCAGTCGATTAGAATCCTACGAGCAGTACTTC.

This clonotype has more than one count but fewer than ten. V is TRBV29-1 and J is TRBJ1-5; the D is unclear. The CDR3 totals 17 residues. V was trimmed by 8 bases and J by 3 bases, leaving 26 bases between them. Germline CDR1 SQVTM, CDR2 ANQGSEA. The CDR3 reads CSFLPPAEGEFNQPQHF. CDR3 in DNA: TGCAGCTTCCTTCCCCCCGCCGAGGGTGAGTTCAATCAGCCCCAGCATTTT.

This clonotype was observed a few times. V usage is TRBV29-1 and J usage is TRBJ2-5, with 10 bases matching TRBD2. The CDR3 consists of 11 residues. The V segment lost 6 bases and the J segment 10 bases; nucleotides outside the gene matches: 5. Germline lookup yields CDR1 SQVTM and CDR2 ANQGSEA. The CDR3 loop reads CSVNSGGSQYF. In nucleotides, the CDR3 is TGCAGCGTGAATAGCGGGGGGAGCCAGTACTTC.

The chain carries TRBV12-3 or TRBV12-4 and TRBJ1-2, with a weak D call TRBD1 (6 bases). V was shortened by 6 bases and J by 4 bases, with 18 bases between the two germline ends. The CDR3 spans 15 residues. CDR3 loop: CASSPSSGGVYGYTF. The CDR3 DNA is TGTGCCAGCAGCCCGTCATCTGGGGGCGTCTATGGCTACACCTTC.

The genes are TRBV20-1 and TRBJ2-1; D gene uncertain. The tail of the sequence fits TRBJ2-7 better, so the J call may be wrong. CDR3 length equals 12 residues. Germline values: CDR1 DFQATT, CDR2 SNEGSKA (reference sequence). The DNA of the CDR3 is TGCAGTGAGGCGGTCTCCTACAATGAGCAGTACTTC. Its translation is CSEAVSYNEQYF.

This chain uses TRBV21-1 with TRBJ1-2. TRBV21-1 is noted as a pseudogene. The CDR3 extends over 15 amino acids. In DNA form, the CDR3 reads TGTGCCAGCAGCCCCCCCGCAGGGAGGAACTATGGCTACACCTTC. It translates to CASSPPAGRNYGYTF.

The chain uses TRBV6-5 and TRBJ1-5; D unclear. CDR3 length: 15 residues. The ends were cut back, 4 bases at V and 3 bases at J, with 13 bases in the middle. CDR1 MNHEY and CDR2 SVGAGI come from the germline V gene. The CDR3 region is CASSWSAGINQPQHF. The CDR3 DNA reads as TGTGCCAGCAGTTGGTCCGCCGGGATCAATCAGCCCCAGCATTTT.

The J gene is TRBJ2-3, the V gene TRBV14; 9 bases align to TRBD2. This CDR3 is built from 15 residues. CDR1 and CDR2 (germline): SGHDN, FVKESK. J lost 5 bases, V lost 5 bases, and 8 bases had no gene match. Here the CDR3 reads CASSFVAGDVDTQYF. For the CDR3, the DNA is TGTGCCAGCAGCTTCGTAGCGGGAGACGTAGATACGCAGTATTTT.